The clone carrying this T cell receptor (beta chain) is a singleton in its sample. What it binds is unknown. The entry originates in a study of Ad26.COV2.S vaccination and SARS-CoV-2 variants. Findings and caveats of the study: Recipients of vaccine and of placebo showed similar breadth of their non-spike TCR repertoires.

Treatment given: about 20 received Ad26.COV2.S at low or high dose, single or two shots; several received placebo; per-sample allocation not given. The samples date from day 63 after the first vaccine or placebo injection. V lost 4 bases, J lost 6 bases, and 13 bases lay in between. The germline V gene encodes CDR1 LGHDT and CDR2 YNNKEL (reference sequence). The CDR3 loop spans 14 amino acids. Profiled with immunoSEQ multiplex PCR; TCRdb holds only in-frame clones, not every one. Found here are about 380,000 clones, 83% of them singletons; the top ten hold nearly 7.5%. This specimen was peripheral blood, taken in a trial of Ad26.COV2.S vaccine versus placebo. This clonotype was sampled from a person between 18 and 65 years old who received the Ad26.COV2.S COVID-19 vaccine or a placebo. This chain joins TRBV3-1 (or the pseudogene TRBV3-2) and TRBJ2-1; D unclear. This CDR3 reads CASSRNLVGNEQFF. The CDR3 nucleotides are TGTGCCAGCAGCCGGAACCTAGTAGGCAATGAGCAGTTCTTC.